Below are 32 T cell receptor beta chains sequenced from a single sample in a study of blood T cells in healthy people across ages. Primed by a sample-barcoded 5' primer and a J-beta primer mix, a second PCR proceeded for about 6 to 12 cycles. TCRdb re-derived calls from the 5' RACE reads in MiXCR, one entry per CDR3 protein. The top ten clones hold about 3.9% of a sample with 500,000 to 650,000 distinct CDR3 sequences, 25% to 35% of them seen once. The data also belong to a second study, concerning T cells of mothers and their children.

What was sequenced was blood. These receptors all come from a boy between 2 and 10 years old in good health.

This clonotype was counted at least ten times. The rearrangement links TRBV11-2 to TRBJ2-2; 12 bases match TRBD2. The germline gives CDR1 SGHAT, CDR2 FQNNGV. This CDR3 is 15 amino acids long. V shed 3 bases and J 6 bases; nucleotides not matched to a gene: 2. CDR3 loop: CASSFTSGRSGELFF. CDR3 nucleotides: TGTGCCAGCAGCTTCACTAGCGGGAGGTCCGGGGAGCTGTTTTTT. Based on the CDR3 plus reference TRBV11-2 and TRBJ2-2, the full variable domain is EAGVAQSPRYKIIEKRQSVAFWCNPISGHATLYWYQQILGQGPKLLIQFQNNGVVDDSQLPKDRFSAERLKGVDSTLKIQPAKLEDSAVYLCASSFTSGRSGELFFGEGSRLTVL.

This clonotype was picked up a small number of times. This sequence joins TRBV11-2 and TRBJ2-5, with 10 bases matching TRBD2. Germline V lookup: CDR1 SGHAT, CDR2 FQNNGV. The CDR3 consists of 14 residues. Germline trimming cut 5 bases from V and 4 bases from J; bases unmatched to any gene: 4. The CDR3, as DNA: TGTGCCAGCAGCGCAGTAGCGGGGGGAGAGACCCAGTACTTC. It is translated as CASSAVAGGETQYF.

This clonotype was found many times. The rearrangement uses TRBV6-2 or TRBV6-3 and TRBJ2-2; D is uncertain. This CDR3 is 14 amino acids long. Trimming took 6 bases from V and 3 from J, leaving 11 bases between them. Germline V gives CDR1 MNHEY, CDR2 SVGEGT. CDR3 sequence reads: CASRVGRDTGELFF. Written as DNA, the CDR3 is TGTGCCAGCAGGGTTGGGCGCGACACCGGGGAGCTGTTTTTT.

This clonotype was recorded many times. DNA of the CDR3: TGTGCCAGTAGTCCAGGGGGGGCCAGCACTGAAGCTTTCTTT. This gives the protein CASSPGGASTEAFF. The chain couples TRBV19 to TRBJ1-1; 7 bases align to TRBD1. After removal of 5 bases from V and 4 bases from J, the junction contained 7 bases not matched to a gene. This CDR3 spans 14 amino acids. Looked up from germline, CDR1 is LNHDA and CDR2 is SQIVND (reference sequence).

On this clonotype itself: A junction end diverges from the germline sequence, so it may reflect a read error. The gene calls are TRBV7-9 and TRBJ2-3; D unresolved. The CDR3 is 13 residues long. Germline V lookup: CDR1 SEHNR, CDR2 FQNEAQ (reference sequence). The CDR3: CASGPDGQETQYF. In DNA, the CDR3 is TGTGCCAGCGGCCCGGACGGTCAAGAGACCCAGTACTTT. The entire variable domain, with the rest obtained from reference TRBV7-9 and TRBJ2-3, is as follows: DTGVSQNPRHKITKRGQNVTFRCDPISEHNRLYWYRQTLGQGPEFLTYFQNEAQLEKSRLLSDRFSAERPKGSFSTLEIQRTEQGDSAMYLCASGPDGQETQYFGPGTRLTVL.

The chain links TRBV12-3 or TRBV12-4 to TRBJ2-1, with 10 nucleotides matching TRBD1. The CDR3 loop spans 14 amino acids. J was trimmed by 8 bases and V by 5 bases; bases with no gene match: 6. The DNA for the CDR3 is TGTGCCAGCAGTGCGGGACAGGGGAGGGATGAGCAGTTCTTC. The encoded protein is CASSAGQGRDEQFF.

The V call is TRBV4-3, the J call TRBJ2-7; 15 bases align to TRBD2. The V and J ends lost 4 bases and 3 bases, in that order; junction bases with no gene match: 13. Looked up from germline, CDR1 is LGHNA and CDR2 is YSLEER. CDR3 length: 19 residues. CDR3 protein: CASSRPGLAGGPRVYEQYF. The CDR3 region has the DNA TGCGCCAGCAGCCGACCAGGACTAGCGGGAGGGCCGAGGGTCTACGAGCAGTACTTC.

The V and J genes are TRBV28 and TRBJ2-7; D is unresolved. V was pared by 6 bases and J by 3 bases, with 9 bases between. Germline V CDR1 and CDR2: MDHEN, SYDVKM. This CDR3 comprises 12 residues. The CDR3 DNA reads as TGTGCCAGCAGCCAAGCTCTCTACGAGCAGTACTTC. Encoded protein: CASSQALYEQYF.

This clonotype was observed many times. The DNA for the CDR3 is TGTGCCAGCAGCTCGGGTTTAGCGGGGGGATCAGAGACCCAGTACTTC. It encodes CASSSGLAGGSETQYF. The V gene is TRBV13, the J gene TRBJ2-5; 10 bases are a match to TRBD2. J lost 4 bases, V lost 4 bases, and 9 bases had no gene match. The CDR3 covers 16 residues. Per germline, CDR1 PRHDT and CDR2 FYEKMQ (reference sequence).

V and J are TRBV5-1 and TRBJ2-7; tentatively, D is TRBD1 (6 bases). The V gene's germline CDR1 is SGHRS and CDR2 YFSETQ. Trimming stripped 0 bases from V and 4 bases from J, with 20 bases between. This CDR3 is 17 amino acids long. This CDR3 is CASSLGLQGDIAYEQYF. DNA of the CDR3: TGCGCCAGCAGCTTGGGGCTACAGGGTGATATAGCGTACGAGCAGTACTTC.

V is TRBV20-1 and J is TRBJ2-5, with 9 bases identical to TRBD1. Trimming removed 2 bases from V and 5 bases from J; junction bases left unmatched: 6. The CDR3 consists of 14 residues. CDR1 and CDR2 (germline): DFQATT, SNEGSKA (reference sequence). Here the CDR3 reads CSARLQGAGETQYF. The CDR3 DNA follows: TGCAGTGCTAGACTACAGGGGGCGGGGGAGACCCAGTACTTC.

This clonotype has a handful of counts. J is TRBJ1-5 and V is TRBV6-5, with 11 nucleotides matching TRBD1. CDR3 length: 15 residues. Germline V gene data show CDR1 as MNHEY and CDR2 as SVGAGI. Trimming at V came to 6 bases and at J to 2 bases, leaving 3 bases not matched to a gene. The CDR3 reads CASSSGQGGNQPQHF. The CDR3 region has the DNA TGTGCCAGCAGCTCGGGACAGGGGGGCAATCAGCCCCAGCATTTT.

The chain links TRBV20-1 to TRBJ2-7, with 7 bases aligning to TRBD2. TRBJ2-1 explains the end of the DNA better; the J call may be wrong. Germline values: CDR1 DFQATT, CDR2 SNEGSKA (reference sequence). This CDR3 is 15 amino acids long. The CDR3 DNA reads TGCAGTGCTAGAGATCGGGTGGGAGGGCTGAATGAGCAGTTCTTC. It translates to CSARDRVGGLNEQFF.

This clonotype was observed at least ten times. The J gene is TRBJ2-5, the V gene TRBV21-1; no check of the table's D call, TRBD2, against the DNA was made. TRBV21-1 is recorded as a pseudogene. The CDR3 totals 16 residues. The CDR3 DNA is TGTGCCAGCAGGAGAGCGGGAGGGCCCTTCCAAGAGACCCAGTACTTC. Translated: CASRRAGGPFQETQYF.

This chain links TRBV5-6 with TRBJ2-3; D is unclear. V lost 2 bases and J 6 bases, leaving 10 bases between the germline ends. CDR1 SGHDT and CDR2 YYEEEE come from the germline V gene. This CDR3 contains 13 residues. CDR3 DNA sequence: TGTGCCAGCAGCTTAGGCCTATCGGATACGCAGTATTTT. It translates to CASSLGLSDTQYF.

This clonotype was observed a handful of times. The chain recombines TRBV29-1 with TRBJ2-3; TRBD2 agrees at 8 bases. The ends lost 2 bases at V and 3 bases at J; junction bases unmatched: 4. Germline V gives CDR1 SQVTM, CDR2 ANQGSEA. The length of the CDR3 is 14 residues. The CDR3 nucleotides are TGCAGCGTTGAAAAGGCGGGAGGAACAGATACGCAGTATTTT. Translated, it gives CSVEKAGGTDTQYF.

Comment on this clonotype: Since a much larger clone is just one base distant, this may be a read error. The chain has TRBV28 and TRBJ1-6; 9 nucleotides line up with TRBD1. The V gene's germline CDR1 is MDHEN and CDR2 SYDVKM. The CDR3 is made up of 14 amino acids. CDR3 bases: TGTGTCAGCAGGCCGGGACAGGGAGGTTCACCCCTCCACTTT. Protein: CVSRPGQGGSPLHF.

This clonotype was picked up a small number of times. The gene calls are TRBV11-1 and TRBJ2-7; D is uncertain. Trimming took off 6 bases at V and 3 bases at J, with 9 bases between the two ends. CDR3 length equals 12 residues. Per germline, CDR1 SGHAT and CDR2 FQDESV (reference sequence). The CDR3 protein is CASSVTHYEQYF. The CDR3 DNA is TGTGCCAGCAGTGTTACCCACTACGAGCAGTACTTC.

The rearrangement uses TRBV12-3 or TRBV12-4 and TRBJ1-4; weak D call: TRBD1 (5 bases). The V and J ends lost 6 bases and 4 bases respectively, with 15 bases between them. The CDR3 extends over 15 amino acids. The CDR3 here is CASRDDSLRNEKLFF. In DNA, the CDR3 is TGTGCCAGCAGGGACGACAGTCTTCGTAATGAAAAACTGTTTTTT.

The gene calls are TRBV7-2 and TRBJ2-3; D gene uncertain. The length of the CDR3 is 13 residues. In germline, CDR1 is SGHTA, CDR2 FQGNSA. Trimming removed 6 bases at V and 7 bases at J, with 14 bases between. The CDR3 spells CASSSPGRNTQYF. As DNA, the CDR3 is TGTGCCAGCAGTTCCCCGGGTCGGAATACGCAGTATTTT.

The V call is TRBV29-1, the J call TRBJ2-7, with 14 bases matching TRBD2. Germline V gene data show CDR1 as SQVTM and CDR2 as ANQGSEA. V shed 7 bases, J shed 6 bases, and the junction held 8 bases outside the gene matches. The CDR3 length is 14 residues. CDR3 in amino acids: CSARGLAGVAEQYF. Written as DNA, the CDR3 is TGCAGCGCAAGGGGACTAGCGGGAGTCGCCGAGCAGTACTTC.

This clonotype was seen only a few times. The chain joins TRBV12-3 or TRBV12-4 to TRBJ1-2; TRBD1 agrees at 7 bases. The CDR3 extends over 16 amino acids. J gave up 8 bases and V 5 bases, and 17 bases lay outside the gene matches. The CDR3 DNA is TGTGCCAGCAGTCCGATGGACAGGCAGGGCCTCTACGGCTACACCTTC. The encoded protein is CASSPMDRQGLYGYTF.

The chain uses TRBV7-9 and TRBJ2-2; D unclear. The CDR3 is 14 residues long. The germline CDR1 and CDR2 sequences are SEHNR and FQNEAQ (reference sequence). V lost 5 bases to trimming and J lost 1 base, with 8 bases between them. The CDR3 protein is CASSPRQNTGELFF. CDR3 sequence (DNA): TGTGCCAGCAGCCCACGACAGAACACCGGGGAGCTGTTTTTT.

This chain connects TRBV7-9 to TRBJ2-4, with 11 positions matching TRBD1. Per germline, CDR1 SEHNR and CDR2 FQNEAQ (reference sequence). V lost 3 bases, J lost 6 bases, and 4 bases stayed unmatched. The CDR3 loop spans 15 amino acids. The chain's CDR3 is CASSFAGTGGNIQYF. The CDR3 DNA reads as TGTGCCAGCAGCTTTGCTGGGACAGGGGGAAACATTCAGTACTTC.

This clonotype was observed a few times. V and J are TRBV7-9 and TRBJ2-5; TRBD2 is a possible D gene (5 bases). The J call may be in error: the DNA end matches TRBJ2-1 better. Germline CDR1 and CDR2: SEHNR and FQNEAQ (reference sequence). The length of the CDR3 is 13 residues. CDR3 DNA: TGTGCCAGCAGCTTAGAGGGAGAGACTGAGCAGTTCTTC. Translation gives CASSLEGETEQFF.

V is TRBV4-1 and J is TRBJ2-4; no firm D call. Germline values: CDR1 MGHRA, CDR2 YSYEKL. Trimming removed 2 bases at V and 5 bases at J, with 7 bases between. The CDR3 extends over 13 amino acids. The CDR3 DNA reads TGCGCCAGCAGCCAACCCTCCCAAAACATTCAGTACTTC. It translates to CASSQPSQNIQYF.

This clonotype showed up just a few times. The chain recombines TRBV7-9 with TRBJ2-7; D remains unclear. This CDR3 is 11 amino acids long. V lost 5 bases, J lost 4 bases, and 6 bases lay in between. CDR1 is SEHNR and CDR2 is FQNEAQ in the germline V gene (reference sequence). In DNA, the CDR3 is TGTGCCAGCAGCCCCCGATACGAGCAGTACTTC. Translating gives CASSPRYEQYF.

This clonotype was counted only a few times. The chain recombines TRBV10-2 with TRBJ2-7; 10 nucleotides line up with TRBD2. V lost 2 bases to trimming and J lost 2 bases; unmatched junction nucleotides: 3. The CDR3 contains 15 residues. CDR1 is WSHSY and CDR2 is SAAADI in the germline V gene. CDR3 sequence reads: CASSEGLAAAYEQYF. The CDR3 DNA follows: TGCGCCAGCAGTGAGGGACTAGCGGCTGCCTACGAGCAGTACTTC.

In its sample, this clonotype was seen once. This sequence joins TRBV6-5 and TRBJ2-4; D assignment may be TRBD1 or TRBD2 (6 bases each). CDR3 length: 18 residues. The germline V gene encodes CDR1 MNHEY and CDR2 SVGAGI. V was pared by 4 bases and J by 6 bases, with 25 bases between. The CDR3 is CASSSSWGAVLEANIQYF. CDR3 DNA: TGTGCCAGCAGTTCTTCATGGGGGGCGGTCCTGGAAGCAAACATTCAGTACTTC.

The chain couples TRBV6-1 to TRBJ1-5; the match to TRBD1 covers 10 bases. This CDR3 is built from 16 residues. V trimming: 7 bases; J trimming: 3 bases; junction bases outside the gene matches: 9. Germline V gives CDR1 MNHNS, CDR2 SASEGT. This chain's CDR3 is CASKTGGYHSNQPQHF. The CDR3 DNA follows: TGTGCCAGCAAGACAGGGGGCTACCACTCCAATCAGCCCCAGCATTTT.

This clonotype showed up just once. This chain uses TRBV6-5 with TRBJ1-3; no clear D gene. The CDR3 totals 18 residues. The germline V gene encodes CDR1 MNHEY and CDR2 SVGAGI. The V end was cut by 0 bases, the J end by 4 bases, with 19 bases between. CDR3 nucleotides: TGTGCCAGCAGTTACTCGAACCCGAACTGGGCCCGAGGAAACACCATATATTTT. Residues: CASSYSNPNWARGNTIYF.

The chain has TRBV10-3 and TRBJ1-2; D gene ambiguous. V shed 1 base and J shed 4 bases, with 7 bases lying between them. The germline V gene encodes CDR1 ENHRY and CDR2 SYGVKD. This CDR3 region has 13 residues. The DNA of the CDR3 is TGTGCCATCAGTGAGTTGGGTACCTATGGCTACACCTTC. Its translation is CAISELGTYGYTF.